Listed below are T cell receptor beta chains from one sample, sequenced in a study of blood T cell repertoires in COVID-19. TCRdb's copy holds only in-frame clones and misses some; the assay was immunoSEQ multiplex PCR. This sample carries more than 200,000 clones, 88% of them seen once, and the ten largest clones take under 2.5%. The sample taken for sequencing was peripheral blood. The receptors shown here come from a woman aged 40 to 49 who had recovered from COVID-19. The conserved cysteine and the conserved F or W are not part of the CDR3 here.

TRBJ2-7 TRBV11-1 ASSLERADEQY
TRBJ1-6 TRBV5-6 ASKDRGRSPLH
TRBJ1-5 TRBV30 AWSWQGNRQPQH
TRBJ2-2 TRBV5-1 ASSLGTGSGVTGELF
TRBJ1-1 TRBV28 ASSSGGTEAF
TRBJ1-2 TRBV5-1 ASSGGTGGTRGDGYT
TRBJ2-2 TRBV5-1 ASSFRDRPNTGELF
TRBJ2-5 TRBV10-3 ATGYKETQY
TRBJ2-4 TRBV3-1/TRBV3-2 ASSQVANIQY
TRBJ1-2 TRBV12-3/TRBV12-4 ASSQYGYT
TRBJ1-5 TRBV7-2 ASSLWSRSNQPQH
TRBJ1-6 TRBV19 ASSIQGSANSPLH
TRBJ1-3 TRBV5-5 ASSPTGFYSGNTIY
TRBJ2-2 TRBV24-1 ATSAPLAGATGELF
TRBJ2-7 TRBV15 ATSRAVGGRGQGSYEQY
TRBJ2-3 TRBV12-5 ASGLSGGTDTQY
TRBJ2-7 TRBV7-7 ASSLEGTGVYEQY
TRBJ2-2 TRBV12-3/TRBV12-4 ASSRTGTGELF
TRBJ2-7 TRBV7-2 ASSFEPGHRYEQY
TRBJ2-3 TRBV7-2 ASSLVGGYADTQY
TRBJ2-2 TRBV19 ATPSGGHLATGELF
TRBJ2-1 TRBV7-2 ASSQITGGGSREQF
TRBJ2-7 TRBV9 ASSGQGGYEQY
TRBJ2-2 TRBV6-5 ASFETGREVRELF
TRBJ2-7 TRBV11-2 ASSPLGVSSYEQY
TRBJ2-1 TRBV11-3 ASSVDRGSNEQF
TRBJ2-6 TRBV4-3 ASSQTGFSGANVLT
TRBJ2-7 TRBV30 AWSVRRQLGSYEQY
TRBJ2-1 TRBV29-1 SVRDYEQF
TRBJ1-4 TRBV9 ASSPTGGGDEKLF
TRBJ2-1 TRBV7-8 ASSSNRGNYNEQF
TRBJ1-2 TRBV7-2 ASSFSAATGGYT
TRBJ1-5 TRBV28 ASSPPGSGNQPQH
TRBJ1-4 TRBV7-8 ASSRRDEKLF
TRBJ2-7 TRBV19 ASSLGTGSPTYEQY
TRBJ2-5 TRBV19 ASSIRRQGRLQETQY
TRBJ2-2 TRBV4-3 ASSQDPPGTQNTGELF
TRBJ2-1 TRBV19 ASSIRGQVYNEQF
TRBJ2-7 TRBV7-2 ASSLGGGYYEQY
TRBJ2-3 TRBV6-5 ASRTVFSTDTQY
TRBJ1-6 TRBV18 ASSPLDKNSPLH
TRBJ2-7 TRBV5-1 ASSARQGAPYEQY
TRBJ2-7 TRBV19 ASRRGAASSYEQY
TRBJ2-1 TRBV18 ASTDTPNNEQF
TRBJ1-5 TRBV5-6 ASSSHSTGARNQPQH
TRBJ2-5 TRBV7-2 ASSSGPGAGQETQY
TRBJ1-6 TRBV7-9 ASSLEGAPPLH
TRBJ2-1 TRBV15 ATSRDLAGPLGF
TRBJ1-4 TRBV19 ASSQGGTGNEKLF
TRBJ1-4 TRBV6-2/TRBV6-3 ASSSTDRFNEKLF
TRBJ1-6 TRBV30 AWSGTGMGNSPLH
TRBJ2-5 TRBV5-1 ASSPRTSGPQETQY
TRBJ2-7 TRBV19 ASSIGDRGLYEQY